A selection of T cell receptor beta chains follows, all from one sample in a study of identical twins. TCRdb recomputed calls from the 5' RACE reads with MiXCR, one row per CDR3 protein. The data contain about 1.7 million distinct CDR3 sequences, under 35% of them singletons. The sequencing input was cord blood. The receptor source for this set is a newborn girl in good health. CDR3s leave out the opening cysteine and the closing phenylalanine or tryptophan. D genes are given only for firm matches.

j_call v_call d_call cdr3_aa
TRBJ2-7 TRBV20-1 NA SAGSGPVYEQY
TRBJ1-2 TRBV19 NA ASSTTGSPLNYGYT
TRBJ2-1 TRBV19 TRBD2 ASSMWRTSVSYNEQF
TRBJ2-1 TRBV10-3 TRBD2 AISGGLAGNNEQF
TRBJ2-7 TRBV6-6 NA ASSYAGTLAQY
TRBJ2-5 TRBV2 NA ASCSRQETQY
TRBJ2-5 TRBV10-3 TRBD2 AISEGTSGGETQY
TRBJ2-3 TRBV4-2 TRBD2 ASSQERGPTDTQY
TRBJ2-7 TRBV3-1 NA ASSQGWQDLSYEQY
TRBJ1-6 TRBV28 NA ASSLGGTPNSPLH
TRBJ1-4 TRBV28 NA ATAGQRIEKLF
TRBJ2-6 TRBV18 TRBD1 ASSPRTGSGANVLT
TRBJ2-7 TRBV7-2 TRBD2 ASSFLAGVIVYEQY
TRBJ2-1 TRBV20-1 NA SATPAGPYNEQF
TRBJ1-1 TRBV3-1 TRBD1 ASSQATGVTEAF
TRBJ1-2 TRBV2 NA ASSEGSGDYT
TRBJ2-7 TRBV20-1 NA SADASATPDEQY
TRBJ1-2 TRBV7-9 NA ASSPPAGTLHGYT
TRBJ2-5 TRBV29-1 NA SVLMTSRVRY
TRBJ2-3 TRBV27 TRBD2 ASSFSSGGTFTDTQY
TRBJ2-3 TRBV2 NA AKRGTDTQY
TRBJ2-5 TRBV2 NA ASRPWETQY
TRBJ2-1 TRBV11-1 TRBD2 ASSLVPGLAAARSRYNEQF
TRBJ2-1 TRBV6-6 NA ASSFLGPYNEQF
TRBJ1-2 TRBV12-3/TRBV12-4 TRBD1 ASSLIPDRVYGYT